A selection of T cell receptor beta chains follows, all from one sample in a study of blood T cell repertoires in COVID-19. Profiled with immunoSEQ multiplex PCR; TCRdb holds only in-frame clones, not every one. The table lists fewer than 150,000 clones, around 90% of them singletons. The specimen was peripheral blood. All receptors derive from a woman aged 55-69 years with COVID-19, enrolled during active disease. Both conserved end residues are part of each CDR3. The order of the fields is V gene, J gene, D gene, CDR3 protein, CDR3 DNA. D genes are given only for firm matches.

TRBV7-2	TRBJ2-3	TRBD1	CASSLRTGFTDTQYF	TGTGCCAGCAGCCTACGGACAGGGTTTACAGATACGCAGTATTTT
TRBV18	TRBJ1-5	.	CASSPDEGQPQHF	TGTGCCAGCTCACCAGACGAGGGACAGCCCCAGCATTTT
TRBV5-1	TRBJ1-6	TRBD1	CASSKSGQGAFNSPLHF	TGCGCCAGCAGCAAATCGGGACAGGGGGCTTTCAATTCACCCCTCCACTTT
TRBV7-3	TRBJ1-1	.	CASSLTAMNTEAFF	TGTGCCAGCAGCTTAACGGCAATGAACACTGAAGCTTTCTTT
TRBV19	TRBJ1-1	TRBD1	CASRPPGRGQGTEAFF	TGTGCCAGTAGACCCCCCGGGAGGGGGCAGGGCACTGAAGCTTTCTTT
TRBV19	TRBJ1-1	TRBD1	CASSMDRGATLNTEAFF	TGTGCCAGTAGTATGGACAGGGGCGCTACCTTGAACACTGAAGCTTTCTTT
TRBV6-6	TRBJ1-1	.	CASSAVNTEAFF	TGTGCCAGCAGTGCAGTGAACACTGAAGCTTTCTTT
TRBV7-9	TRBJ2-2	.	CASSLARSGELFF	TGTGCCAGCAGCTTAGCGAGGTCCGGGGAGCTGTTTTTT
TRBV19	TRBJ2-3	TRBD2	CASSGTSGGASSDTQYF	TGTGCCAGTAGTGGGACTAGCGGGGGGGCCAGCTCAGATACGCAGTATTTT
TRBV4-2	TRBJ1-3	TRBD1	CASSQESTQGDSGNTIYF	TGTGCCAGCAGCCAAGAGTCAACTCAGGGGGACTCTGGAAACACCATATATTTT
TRBV5-4	TRBJ2-1	.	CASRNDRSSYNEQFF	TGTGCCAGCAGAAACGACAGGAGCTCCTACAATGAGCAGTTCTTC
TRBV11-3	TRBJ2-2	.	CASSLGPTTGELFF	TGTGCCAGCAGCTTAGGTCCGACTACCGGGGAGCTGTTTTTT
TRBV2	TRBJ2-7	.	CASSGAGVNEQYF	TGTGCCAGCAGTGGGGCGGGTGTCAACGAGCAGTACTTC
TRBV19	TRBJ1-5	TRBD1	CASSLHTGAAKPQHF	TGTGCCAGTAGTCTCCACACAGGGGCGGCGAAGCCCCAGCATTTT
TRBV6-6	TRBJ1-5	.	CASSTTGFNQPQHF	TGTGCCAGCAGTACGACAGGCTTCAATCAGCCCCAGCATTTT
TRBV5-1	TRBJ2-1	TRBD2	CASSWGEGRDYNEQFF	TGCGCCAGCAGCTGGGGGGAGGGGCGGGATTACAATGAGCAGTTCTTC
TRBV18	TRBJ1-1	TRBD1	CASSPPTGRDNTEAFF	TGTGCCAGCTCACCGCCGACAGGGCGAGATAACACTGAAGCTTTCTTT
TRBV5-6	TRBJ1-2	.	CASSLGQYYGYTF	TGTGCCAGCAGCTTGGGGCAGTACTATGGCTACACCTTC
TRBV12-3/TRBV12-4	TRBJ2-3	TRBD2	CASRLAGADTQYF	TGTGCCAGTCGACTAGCGGGTGCAGATACGCAGTATTTT
TRBV7-9	TRBJ1-2	.	CASSSLSGVGTDYGYTF	TGTGCCAGCAGCTCACTATCGGGGGTGGGGACTGACTATGGCTACACCTTC
TRBV4-3	TRBJ1-4	.	CASSQDYPGANEKLFF	TGCGCCAGCAGCCAAGATTATCCCGGAGCTAATGAAAAACTGTTTTTT